This TCR beta chain was documented in a study of blood T cell repertoires in COVID-19. Study-level information: Acute and convalescent COVID-19 specimens originated in the United States, Italy and Spain. The analysed material was cDNA or gDNA that came from T cells, B-cell-depleted T cells, or PBMCs.

Per germline, CDR1 SGHVS and CDR2 FQNEAQ. V was shortened by 1 base and J by 2 bases, with 14 bases between the two germline ends. The CDR3 totals 16 residues. Assay: immunoSEQ multiplex PCR; the TCRdb copy retains only in-frame clones and omits some. The table lists 20,000 to 30,000 clones, about 89% of them singletons. This TCR was sampled from a middle-aged man with active COVID-19. This chain links TRBV7-8 with TRBJ2-5; a possible D gene is TRBD2 (6 bases). Sequences were obtained from peripheral blood. CDR3 sequence (DNA): TGTGCCAGCAGCTTAGTTCCGGGGGTGGGGCAAGAGACCCAGTACTTC. It yields the protein CASSLVPGVGQETQYF.